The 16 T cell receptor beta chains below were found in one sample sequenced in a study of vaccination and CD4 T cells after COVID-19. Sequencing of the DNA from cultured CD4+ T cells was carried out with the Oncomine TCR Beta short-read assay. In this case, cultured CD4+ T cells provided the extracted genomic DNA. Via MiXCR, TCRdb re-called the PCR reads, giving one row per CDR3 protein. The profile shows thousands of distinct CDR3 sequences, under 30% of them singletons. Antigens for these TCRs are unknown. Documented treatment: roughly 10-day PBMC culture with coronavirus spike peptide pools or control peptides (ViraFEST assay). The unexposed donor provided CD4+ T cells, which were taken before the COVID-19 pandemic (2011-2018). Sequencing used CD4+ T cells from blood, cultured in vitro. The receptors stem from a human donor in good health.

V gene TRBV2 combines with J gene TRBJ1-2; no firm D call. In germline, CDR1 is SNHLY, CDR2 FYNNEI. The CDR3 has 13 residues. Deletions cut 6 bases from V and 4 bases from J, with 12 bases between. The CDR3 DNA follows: TGTGCCAGCAGGAGGGAACTTGGCTATGGCTACACCTTC. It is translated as CASRRELGYGYTF.

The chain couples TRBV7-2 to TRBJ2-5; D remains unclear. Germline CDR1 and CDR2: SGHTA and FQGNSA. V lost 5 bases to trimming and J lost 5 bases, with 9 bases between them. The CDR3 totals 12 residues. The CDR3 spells CASSQVGETQYF. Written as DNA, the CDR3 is TGTGCCAGCAGCCAGGTGGGGGAGACCCAGTACTTC.

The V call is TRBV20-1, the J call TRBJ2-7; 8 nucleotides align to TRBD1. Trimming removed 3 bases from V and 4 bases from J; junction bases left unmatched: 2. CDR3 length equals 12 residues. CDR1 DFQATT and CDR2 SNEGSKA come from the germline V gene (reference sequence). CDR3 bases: TGCAGTGCTAGTGACAGGGGTTACGAGCAGTACTTC. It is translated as CSASDRGYEQYF.

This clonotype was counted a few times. The CDR3 DNA reads TGTGCCAGCAGCTACAATTGGGGAGAGACCCAGTACTTC. This gives the protein CASSYNWGETQYF. The V call is TRBV7-3, the J call TRBJ2-5; D uncertain. The CDR3 consists of 13 residues. The V and J ends lost 4 bases and 4 bases respectively, with 10 bases between them. Germline-derived CDR1 and CDR2 are SGHTA and FQGTGA.

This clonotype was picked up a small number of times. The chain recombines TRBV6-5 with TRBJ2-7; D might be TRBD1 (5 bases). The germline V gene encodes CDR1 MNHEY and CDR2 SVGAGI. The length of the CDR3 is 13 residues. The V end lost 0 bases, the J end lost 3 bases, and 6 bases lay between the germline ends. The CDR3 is CASSYSTDYEQYF. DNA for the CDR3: TGTGCCAGCAGTTACTCGACAGACTACGAGCAGTACTTC.

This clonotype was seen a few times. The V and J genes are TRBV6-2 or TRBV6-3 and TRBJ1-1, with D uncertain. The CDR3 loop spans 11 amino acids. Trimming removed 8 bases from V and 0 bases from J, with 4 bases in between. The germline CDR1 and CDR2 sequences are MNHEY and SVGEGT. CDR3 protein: CASVMNTEAFF. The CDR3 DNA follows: TGTGCCAGCGTCATGAACACTGAAGCTTTCTTT.

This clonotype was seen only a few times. Here the CDR3 DNA reads TGCAGCGTTGAGGGAGCTAGCGGGGTCACAGATACGCAGTATTTT. Its translation: CSVEGASGVTDTQYF. The genes are TRBV29-1 and TRBJ2-3, with 9 positions matching TRBD2. This CDR3 has 15 amino acids. With V trimmed by 3 bases and J by 2 bases, 6 bases remained unmatched. Germline loops: CDR1 SQVTM, CDR2 ANQGSEA.

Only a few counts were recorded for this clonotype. This chain's CDR3 is CASSEGASGRSINEQFF. The CDR3 DNA is TGTGCCAGCAGTGAAGGTGCTAGCGGGAGATCGATCAATGAGCAGTTCTTC. The chain couples TRBV6-1 to TRBJ2-1, with 10 bases that match TRBD2. V lost 1 base, J lost 6 bases, and 9 bases stayed unmatched. The CDR3 consists of 17 residues. The germline V gene has CDR1 MNHNS and CDR2 SASEGT.

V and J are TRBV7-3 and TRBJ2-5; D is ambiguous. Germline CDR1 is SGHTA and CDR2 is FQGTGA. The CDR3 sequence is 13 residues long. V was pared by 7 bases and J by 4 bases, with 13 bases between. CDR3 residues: CASTPRVGETQYF. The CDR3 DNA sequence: TGTGCCAGCACCCCCCGGGTCGGAGAGACCCAGTACTTC.

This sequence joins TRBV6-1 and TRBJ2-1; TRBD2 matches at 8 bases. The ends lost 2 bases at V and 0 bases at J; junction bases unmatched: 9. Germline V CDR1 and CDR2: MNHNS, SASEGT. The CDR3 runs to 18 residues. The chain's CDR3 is CASSETGSGAGSYNEQFF. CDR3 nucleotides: TGTGCCAGCAGTGAAACCGGTAGCGGGGCGGGCTCCTACAATGAGCAGTTCTTC.

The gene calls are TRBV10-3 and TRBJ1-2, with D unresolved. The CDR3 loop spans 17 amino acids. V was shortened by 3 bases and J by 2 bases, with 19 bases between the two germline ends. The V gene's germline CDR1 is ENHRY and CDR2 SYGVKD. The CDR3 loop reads CAISERQIWTDNYGYTF. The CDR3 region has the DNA TGTGCCATCAGTGAACGCCAAATTTGGACGGACAACTATGGCTACACCTTC.

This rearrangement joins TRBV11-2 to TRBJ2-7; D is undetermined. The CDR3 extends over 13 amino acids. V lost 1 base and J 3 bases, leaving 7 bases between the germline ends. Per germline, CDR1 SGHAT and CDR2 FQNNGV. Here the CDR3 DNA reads TGTGCCAGCAGCTTAGGCGCTGGCTACGAGCAGTACTTC. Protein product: CASSLGAGYEQYF.

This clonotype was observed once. CDR3 DNA sequence: TGTGCCAGCAGTTTAGCGGGGGTAGCCAAAAACATTCAGTACTTC. This sequence encodes CASSLAGVAKNIQYF. The chain is built from TRBV28 and TRBJ2-4; 7 nucleotides align to TRBD2. Looked up from germline, CDR1 is MDHEN and CDR2 is SYDVKM. The CDR3 spans 15 residues. V dropped 2 bases and J dropped 0; count of bases not matched to a gene: 1.

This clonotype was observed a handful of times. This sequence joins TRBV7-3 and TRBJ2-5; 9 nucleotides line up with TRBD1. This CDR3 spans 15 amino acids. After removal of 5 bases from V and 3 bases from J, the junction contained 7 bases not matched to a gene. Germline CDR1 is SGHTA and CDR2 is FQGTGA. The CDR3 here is CASSTRRQGEETQYF. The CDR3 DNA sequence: TGTGCCAGCAGCACTCGACGACAGGGGGAAGAGACCCAGTACTTC.

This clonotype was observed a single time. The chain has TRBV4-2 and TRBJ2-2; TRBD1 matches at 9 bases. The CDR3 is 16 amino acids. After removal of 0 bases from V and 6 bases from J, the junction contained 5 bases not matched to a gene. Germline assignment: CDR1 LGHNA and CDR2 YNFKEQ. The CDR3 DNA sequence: TGTGCCAGCAGCCAAGAAGGCACAGGGGGCTCCGGGGAGCTGTTTTTT. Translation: CASSQEGTGGSGELFF.

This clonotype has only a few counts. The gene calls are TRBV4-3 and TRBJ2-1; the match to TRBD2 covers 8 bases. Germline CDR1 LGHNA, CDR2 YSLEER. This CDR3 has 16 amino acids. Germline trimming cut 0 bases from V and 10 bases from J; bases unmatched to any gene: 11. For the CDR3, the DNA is TGCGCCAGCAGCCAAGAGACACCTTTACTAGCGGCAGAGCAGTTCTTC. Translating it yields CASSQETPLLAAEQFF.